This TCR beta chain was identified in a study of T cell responses to AZD1222 COVID-19 vaccine. Points from the study as a whole: Donors were chiefly white British, with a greater number of females, and clonal diversity was perhaps underestimated. There were repertoire samples only from the period after the peak T cell response.

The method was immunoSEQ multiplex PCR; TCRdb's version includes in-frame clones alone and lacks a portion of them. The sample gives roughly 150,000 clones, over 80% of which show up once; approximately 6.5% is in the top ten. Worth noting for this clone: Its antigen is still unknown.

There are 13 residues in the CDR3. V gave up 2 bases and J gave up 8 bases, with 12 bases separating them. Germline assignment: CDR1 SGHTA and CDR2 FQGNSA. The material was peripheral blood, obtained 28 days after the second AZD1222 dose. This chain links TRBV7-2 with TRBJ1-2; D is possibly TRBD1 (5 bases). The receptor comes from an adult who received the AZD1222 COVID-19 vaccine. CDR3 coding DNA: TGTGCCAGCAGCTTAAGGGGTACGGGCGGCTACACCTTC. Its protein is CASSLRGTGGYTF.